This record concerns one T cell receptor beta chain sequence. Its antigen is undetermined. The data belong to a study of Ad26.COV2.S vaccination and SARS-CoV-2 variants. Germline values: CDR1 ENHRY, CDR2 SYGVKD. The CDR3 covers 12 residues. The germline V and J ends were trimmed by 7 bases and 6 bases, with 13 bases remaining between them. Generated by immunoSEQ multiplex PCR, the TCRdb table keeps only in-frame clones and is missing some. The repertoire holds 450,000 to 550,000 clones, with roughly nine tenths as singletons. Treatment noted: over 15 received Ad26.COV2.S at low or high dose, single or two shots; about 5 received placebo; per-sample allocation not given. All samples were drawn on day 63, counting from the first vaccine or placebo injection. Overall study results and limits: The placebo group had lower spike-specific TCR breadth than the vaccine recipients did.

This chain joins TRBV10-3 and TRBJ2-7; D possibly corresponds to TRBD1 (6 bases). The specimen was peripheral blood, collected in a trial of Ad26.COV2.S vaccine versus placebo. The source of this sequence is a person aged 18-60 years who received the Ad26.COV2.S COVID-19 vaccine or a placebo. The CDR3 here is CAIKRGGAEQYF. The CDR3 DNA reads as TGTGCCATCAAGAGAGGGGGTGCCGAGCAGTACTTC.